The present T cell receptor beta chain was sequenced within a study of blood T cell repertoires in COVID-19 (TCRdb year 2020). Study-level background: Samples covering the acute and convalescent phases of COVID-19 were provided by collaborators in the United States, Italy and Spain. The material from the prospective study consisted of cDNA or gDNA derived from T cells, B-cell-depleted T cells, or PBMCs. Deeply sampled blood TCRbeta repertoires from subjects exposed to, actively infected with, or recovered from COVID-19 were included in the dataset. The repertoires were made available in a free public database intended to serve as a resource for research on the immune response to SARS-CoV-2. The samples were drawn from the first 160 participants of the ongoing ImmuneRACE study and from some 1,300 subjects provided by 6 global collaborators. Sample metadata almost always included a de-identified subject ID, COVID-19 status, age in years and sex. Where HLA class I and class II types were available, the types were taken from metadata supplied by the sample provider, not from assay-based typing. On the study overall, not on this receptor specifically: How much clinical and demographic metadata was included differed by source and by participant, and the metadata was provided uncurated.

TCRbeta CDR3 regions were amplified from genomic DNA by means of the immunoSEQ Assay, a bias-controlled multiplex PCR. The source study handled its data this way. The number of nucleated cells in each sample was estimated from the amplification of reference gene primers within the assay. Sequence reads were collapsed and filtered to measure the absolute abundance of every unique TCRbeta CDR3 rearrangement. For each sample, productive Simpson clonality was calculated as the square root of Simpson's diversity index across productive rearrangements. TCRdb's version of the immuneACCESS table is confined to in-frame rearrangements and falls short of the full clone set. An unresolved V gene accounts for under half of the shortfall where checked; the remainder is of unknown origin. Clone size and the V and J calls come from that table; the DNA yielded D and trimming. The sample table shows some 160,000 clones, and 80% are seen once. Together, the top ten hold around 6.3% of the sample.

Each collaborating institution followed its own protocols to collect whole blood in K2EDTA tubes. Collaborator samples were shipped for TCRbeta analysis as frozen whole blood, isolated PBMCs, or DNA extracted from either sample type. The germline V gene gives CDR1 as KGHSH and CDR2 as LQKENI. V and J are truncated by 0 bases and 5 bases respectively, leaving an intervening sequence of 10 bases. The CDR3 sequence holds 14 residues, the cysteine and phenylalanine included. The kept DNA is CDR3 alone, 42 bases in frame from the first base. A word on this clone: The target of this receptor is not known. No quality values exist for individual bases; no much larger clone is one base distant.

Material: peripheral blood. The chain was built from TRBV18 and TRBJ1-1, and possibly TRBD1, on 5 matching bases. This clonotype was sampled from a man in his 70s with active or convalescent COVID-19. The nucleotide sequence reads as follows: TGTGCCAGCTCACCACCTGGGGGGGGTACTGAAGCTTTCTTT. Translated, this gives CASSPPGGGTEAFF.